This record looks at one T cell receptor beta chain sequence and its context. What it binds is unknown. The data were taken from a study of T cell responses to AZD1222 COVID-19 vaccine. This table comes from immunoSEQ multiplex PCR, and its TCRdb copy is limited to in-frame clones, with some not included. The sample yields over 95,000 clones, about 89% seen once. V trimming: 2 bases; J trimming: 7 bases; junction bases outside the gene matches: 5. Per germline, CDR1 ENHRY and CDR2 SYGVKD. The CDR3 sequence is 15 residues long. Whole-study results and caveats: Vaccine-associated CD4 TCRs spanned spike, dominant at 160-218 and 743-854. Baseline testing showed seropositivity in only six or seven AZD1222 recipients.

The sample consisted of peripheral blood, taken on day 0 of AZD1222 vaccination. This receptor was taken from an adult in good health. The chain has TRBV10-3 and TRBJ1-5, with TRBD1 matching 10 bases. CDR3 coding DNA: TGTGCCATCAGTGAGCGGGGACAGGGGATGCAGCCCCAGCATTTT. It translates to CAISERGQGMQPQHF.